This entry features one T cell receptor (beta chain) sequence. What it recognizes is unknown. Time point in this sample: pre-treatment baseline. At 12 weeks after first infusion, RECIST 1.1 defined response for most patients. Repertoires were generated with immunoSEQ multiplex PCR, while TCRdb's copy carries only in-frame clones and drops some. The sample consists of about 11,000 clones, roughly 86% of them appearing once. CDR1 and CDR2 (germline): MNHEY, SMNVEV (reference sequence). Unmatched junction bases numbered 7, after V lost 8 bases and J lost 1 base. CDR3 length: 14 amino acids. These data originate in a study of blood T cell dynamics during melanoma immunotherapy. Study at large: Metastatic melanoma patients received first-line pembrolizumab or nivolumab plus ipilimumab. Notes on the study in general: Disease-control patients' PBMC repertoires became either more clonal or more diverse at W3.

The rearrangement uses TRBV27 and TRBJ2-5; 7 bases are shared with TRBD1. This material consisted of blood, taken from a patient treated with checkpoint blockade. The source is a human donor with melanoma. CDR3 coding DNA: TGTGCCAGCGGACTCGGGACAGTCCAAGAGACCCAGTACTTC. Protein sequence: CASGLGTVQETQYF.